This T cell receptor beta chain was retrieved from a study of T cells after yellow fever vaccination. This clonotype turned up a few times. No antigen is known for it. Study results and caveats: From the bulk population, abundant clonotypes could contaminate and appear within FACS-sorted repertoires. The study re-detected most primary-vaccination clones after the booster (roughly 96% CD4, 88% CD8).

The CDR3 has 15 amino acids. Deletions cut 0 bases from V and 3 bases from J, with 12 bases between. CDR1 is DFQATT and CDR2 is SNEGSKA in the germline V gene (reference sequence). TCRdb re-derived calls from the 5' RACE reads in MiXCR, one entry per CDR3 protein. Among about 360,000 distinct CDR3 sequences listed, 6% to 8% were seen once. This clonotype originated in a man aged 30-40 years who received the YFV17D yellow fever vaccine. The sample was PBMCs, taken 5 days after the yellow fever booster vaccination. This sequence joins TRBV20-1 and TRBJ1-5; D ambiguous. The CDR3 is CSARDSEQLNQPQHF. The CDR3 nucleotides read TGCAGTGCTAGAGATTCGGAACAGCTCAATCAGCCCCAGCATTTT.